The 30 T cell receptor beta chains given below trace back to one sample, sequenced in a study of read filtering for tumor transcriptome and immune sequencing. Molecular barcoded adaptors covering alpha/delta and beta/gamma chains were used on about 390 ng RNA. TCRdb recomputed calls from the reads with MiXCR, one row per CDR3 protein. Of fewer than 150,000 distinct CDR3 sequences in the sample, over 10% were seen once. Sequencing was performed on a population of CD138-negative cells sorted from bone marrow. Receptor source: a donor over 35 with multiple myeloma.

The genes are TRBV12-3 or TRBV12-4 and TRBJ2-7; 7 positions agree with TRBD1. The CDR3 sequence is 14 residues long. The V gene end was trimmed by 6 bases and the J gene end by 1 base; junction bases not matched to a gene: 6. For the CDR3, the DNA is TGTGCCAGCAGGCAACAACAGGGGTCCTACGAGCAGTACTTC. Translation gives CASRQQQGSYEQYF.

This clonotype has just a few counts. The gene calls are TRBV19 and TRBJ2-6, with D maybe TRBD1 (5 bases). The CDR3 is 17 residues long. Germline lookup yields CDR1 LNHDA and CDR2 SQIVND (reference sequence). The ends were cut back, 5 bases at V and 0 bases at J, with 14 bases in the middle. The CDR3 loop is CASSFPGFISGANVLTF. The CDR3 nucleotides are TGTGCCAGTAGTTTCCCAGGGTTCATCTCTGGGGCCAACGTCCTGACTTTC. Variable domain in full (rest from reference TRBV19 and TRBJ2-6): DGGITQSPKYLFRKEGQNVTLSCEQNLNHDAMYWYRQDPGQGLRLIYYSQIVNDFQKGDIAEGYSVSREKKESFPLTVTSAQKNPTAFYLCASSFPGFISGANVLTFGAGSRLTVL.

Details on this clonotype: One end of the junction does not line up with germline, which may come from a read error. The genes are TRBV29-1 and TRBJ2-1, with 9 positions matching TRBD2. Germline CDR1 reads SQVTM; CDR2 reads ANQGSEA. This CDR3 contains 15 residues. The CDR3 coding sequence is TGTAGCGTCCGGGGGGGACTAGCAAACTACAATGAGCAGTTCTTC. As protein: CSVRGGLANYNEQFF.

This clonotype was seen repeatedly, ten times or more. The CDR3 loop reads CASSLVQGETQYF. The CDR3 bases are TGCGCCAGCAGCTTGGTTCAGGGTGAGACCCAGTACTTC. The rearrangement uses TRBV5-1 and TRBJ2-5; D is possibly TRBD1 (5 bases). The CDR3 sequence is 13 residues long. The germline V gene has CDR1 SGHRS and CDR2 YFSETQ. The V and J ends lost 0 bases and 5 bases respectively, with 8 bases between them.

This clonotype occurred many times. The CDR3 DNA reads TGTGCCAGCAGCCAATCGTACCAGGGCGGTCAGCCCCAGCATTTT. Translated: CASSQSYQGGQPQHF. The chain uses TRBV16 and TRBJ1-5; TRBD1 is a possible D gene (5 bases). Trimming stripped 0 bases from V and 6 bases from J, with 12 bases between. The germline CDR1 and CDR2 sequences are KGHSY and FQNENV. CDR3 length: 15 residues.

The table lists this clonotype with many counts. This chain joins TRBV27 and TRBJ2-5; the D gene is possibly TRBD1 (6 bases). Germline values: CDR1 MNHEY, CDR2 SMNVEV (reference sequence). V lost 3 bases to trimming and J lost 0 bases, with 11 bases between them. CDR3 size: 15 residues. DNA of the CDR3: TGTGCCAGCAGTTTTACGGGACACTACCAAGAGACCCAGTACTTC. This encodes CASSFTGHYQETQYF.

This clonotype was recorded at least ten times. The chain couples TRBV28 to TRBJ1-4, with D unresolved. The CDR3 has 11 residues. The germline V and J ends were trimmed by 7 bases and 4 bases, with 4 bases remaining between them. The germline CDR1 and CDR2 sequences are MDHEN and SYDVKM. Here the CDR3 DNA reads TGTGCCAGCACCGATAATGAAAAACTGTTTTTT. Its protein is CASTDNEKLFF.

In this sample, this clonotype turned up many times. This chain uses TRBV29-1 with TRBJ2-5, with 9 bases that match TRBD1. This CDR3 comprises 14 residues. J lost 7 bases, V lost 6 bases, and 12 bases had no gene match. CDR1 is SQVTM and CDR2 is ANQGSEA in the germline V gene. This CDR3 is CSVDVGQGRGTQYF. Written as DNA, the CDR3 is TGCAGCGTCGACGTGGGACAGGGCCGAGGGACCCAGTACTTC.

This clonotype was counted between two and nine times. A much larger clone differs from this one at a single base, so this may be a read error. The CDR3 spells CSARDQGSNSPLHF. The CDR3 DNA follows: TGCAGTGCTAGAGACCAGGGGAGCAATTCACCCCTCCACTTT. The rearrangement joins TRBV20-1 to TRBJ1-6, with D possibly TRBD1 on 6 matching bases. This CDR3 contains 14 residues. Trimming cost V 0 bases and J 7 bases, with 10 bases left between them. Germline CDR1 is DFQATT and CDR2 is SNEGSKA (reference sequence).

This clonotype was detected many times. This rearrangement joins TRBV12-3 or TRBV12-4 to TRBJ1-5, with 11 bases identical to TRBD1. The V gene end was trimmed by 3 bases and the J gene end by 7 bases; junction bases not matched to a gene: 5. The CDR3 loop spans 15 amino acids. The CDR3 nucleotides read TGTGCCAGCAGTTTGGGACAGGGGGGTTACCAGCCCCAGCATTTT. The encoded protein is CASSLGQGGYQPQHF.

This clonotype was counted ten times or more. The chain links TRBV27 to TRBJ1-2; the D is unclear. This CDR3 contains 15 residues. V lost 2 bases, J lost 5 bases, and 15 bases lay in between. Germline V gene data show CDR1 as MNHEY and CDR2 as SMNVEV (reference sequence). As DNA, the CDR3 is TGTGCCAGCAGTTTAAAAGCCGAGGTAGCATATGGCTACACCTTC. Its protein is CASSLKAEVAYGYTF.

This clonotype came up once. At one end, the junction sequence differs from germline, possibly due to a read error. The J gene is TRBJ1-5, the V gene TRBV12-3 or TRBV12-4; no clear D gene. This CDR3 is 15 amino acids long. CDR3 residues: CTSRKAQQRRAHQHF. In DNA form, the CDR3 reads TGTACCAGCCGAAAGGCCCAGCAGAGAAGGGCGCACCAGCATTTT.

This clonotype was found many times. This chain joins TRBV4-1 and TRBJ1-1; D is unclear. The germline V and J ends were trimmed by 1 base and 5 bases, with 8 bases remaining between them. The CDR3 is 13 amino acids. Per germline, CDR1 MGHRA and CDR2 YSYEKL. The CDR3 bases are TGCGCCAGCAGCCAAGTACGGGAAACTGAAGCTTTCTTT. Protein sequence: CASSQVRETEAFF.

This clonotype has only one observation. This could be a read error, since a much larger clone is one nucleotide away. The chain carries TRBV12-3 or TRBV12-4 and TRBJ1-2; D gene ambiguous. The CDR3 sequence is 13 residues long. CDR3 sequence reads: CASSLGVNYGCTF. In DNA, the CDR3 is TGTGCCAGCAGTTTAGGGGTTAACTATGGCTGCACCTTC.

This clonotype was observed many times. The V and J genes are TRBV5-1 and TRBJ2-3; the D gene is possibly TRBD2 (5 bases). Deletions cut 4 bases from V and 2 bases from J, with 11 bases between. CDR1 and CDR2 (germline): SGHRS, YFSETQ. This CDR3 is built from 14 residues. The CDR3 nucleotides read TGCGCCAGCAGCCTCCGGGATCCCACAGATACGCAGTATTTT. This gives the protein CASSLRDPTDTQYF.

This clonotype was seen ten or more times. The rearrangement joins TRBV6-1 to TRBJ2-5; D might be TRBD1 (6 bases). Germline values: CDR1 MNHNS, CDR2 SASEGT. V lost 4 bases to trimming and J lost 2 bases, with 8 bases between them. CDR3 length: 13 amino acids. CDR3 amino acids: CASSGTDQETQYF. CDR3 sequence (DNA): TGTGCCAGCAGTGGGACAGATCAAGAGACCCAGTACTTC.

Details on this clonotype: A single base separates this from a much larger clone, so it may be a read error. The V call is TRBV3-1, the J call TRBJ2-7, with D maybe TRBD2 (5 bases). Looked up from germline, CDR1 is LGHDT and CDR2 is YNNKEL (reference sequence). The CDR3 is 16 residues long. The CDR3 protein is CASSQGRAGGAYERYF. The CDR3 DNA reads as TGTGCCAGCAGCCAAGGCCGAGCCGGAGGAGCCTACGAGCGGTACTTC.

In its sample, this clonotype was seen many times. The gene calls are TRBV30 and TRBJ1-1; D is unclear. V dropped 4 bases and J dropped 0 bases, with 9 bases sitting between them. The CDR3 extends over 13 amino acids. Looked up from germline, CDR1 is GTSNPN and CDR2 is SVGIG (reference sequence). The CDR3 DNA reads TGTGCCTGGAACATATTAATGAACACTGAAGCTTTCTTT. This encodes CAWNILMNTEAFF.

This clonotype appeared many times. The V and J genes are TRBV29-1 and TRBJ2-2; no clear D gene. Trimming took 6 bases from V and 4 from J, leaving 12 bases between them. The CDR3 contains 13 residues. The germline gives CDR1 SQVTM, CDR2 ANQGSEA. Written as DNA, the CDR3 is TGCAGCGTCAAGGGTGTTCCCACCGGGGAGCTGTTTTTT. Translated: CSVKGVPTGELFF.

This clonotype was counted ten times or more. V usage is TRBV28 and J usage is TRBJ2-2; D ambiguous. Germline V lookup: CDR1 MDHEN, CDR2 SYDVKM. This CDR3 contains 12 residues. V lost 6 bases, J lost 8 bases, and 10 bases lay in between. The CDR3 here is CASRISAGELFF. In nucleotides, the CDR3 is TGTGCCAGCAGAATCAGTGCTGGGGAGCTGTTTTTT. The full variable domain, its missing parts supplied by reference TRBV28 and TRBJ2-2, is DVKVTQSSRYLVKRTGEKVFLECVQDMDHENMFWYRQDPGLGLRLIYFSYDVKMKEKGDIPEGYSVSREKKERFSLILESASTNQTSMYLCASRISAGELFFGEGSRLTVL.

Many counts were recorded for this clonotype. The rearrangement joins TRBV20-1 to TRBJ2-5; D could derive from TRBD1 or TRBD2 (5 bases each). This CDR3 comprises 14 residues. Per the germline V gene, CDR1 is DFQATT and CDR2 is SNEGSKA (reference sequence). V lost 0 bases and J 3 bases, leaving 11 bases between the germline ends. CDR3 region: CSARDLLGEETQYF. Here the CDR3 DNA reads TGCAGTGCTAGAGATCTTTTGGGGGAAGAGACCCAGTACTTC.

This clonotype occurred many times. The chain combines TRBV14 with TRBJ2-3, with a possible D match to TRBD2 (6 bases). Germline V gives CDR1 SGHDN, CDR2 FVKESK. V was clipped by 4 bases and J by 0 bases, with 11 bases between them. The CDR3 runs to 15 residues. The CDR3 nucleotides are TGTGCCAGCAGCCGACTAGTACCTAGCACAGATACGCAGTATTTT. Residues: CASSRLVPSTDTQYF. Filled out from reference TRBV14 and TRBJ2-3, the complete variable domain reads EAGVTQFPSHSVIEKGQTVTLRCDPISGHDNLYWYRRVMGKEIKFLLHFVKESKQDESGMPNNRFLAERTGGTYSTLKVQPAELEDSGVYFCASSRLVPSTDTQYFGPGTRLTVL.

This clonotype was observed many times. CDR3 region: CASSFGGEETQYF. The DNA for the CDR3 is TGTGCCAGCAGCTTTGGAGGGGAGGAGACCCAGTACTTC. The genes are TRBV7-2 and TRBJ2-5; the D gene is possibly TRBD2 (6 bases). Trimming stripped 3 bases from V and 5 bases from J, with 10 bases between. Germline loops: CDR1 SGHTA, CDR2 FQGNSA. The CDR3 totals 13 residues.

The table lists this clonotype with many counts. V and J are TRBV7-9 and TRBJ2-7; D gene uncertain. There are 12 residues in the CDR3. V was shortened by 6 bases and J by 3 bases, with 9 bases between the two germline ends. CDR1 and CDR2 (germline): SEHNR, FQNEAQ (reference sequence). The CDR3 DNA follows: TGTGCCAGCAGTCCTACTGGCTACGAGCAGTACTTC. Amino acid sequence: CASSPTGYEQYF. The full variable domain, completed using reference TRBV7-9 and TRBJ2-7, is DTGVSQNPRHKITKRGQNVTFRCDPISEHNRLYWYRQTLGQGPEFLTYFQNEAQLEKSRLLSDRFSAERPKGSFSTLEIQRTEQGDSAMYLCASSPTGYEQYFGPGTRLTVT.

This clonotype was recorded many times. The J gene is TRBJ2-5, the V gene TRBV29-1; possibly TRBD1 for D (8 bases). The CDR3 loop spans 17 amino acids. Trimming removed 1 base at V and 1 base at J, with 19 bases between. Germline-derived CDR1 and CDR2 are SQVTM and ANQGSEA. The CDR3 DNA is TGCAGCGTTGAAGGGGGAGATACAGGGGGGGGCCAAGAGACCCAGTACTTC. Its protein is CSVEGGDTGGGQETQYF.

This clonotype was detected ten times or more. V and J are TRBV29-1 and TRBJ1-1; unclear D gene. The germline V gene has CDR1 SQVTM and CDR2 ANQGSEA. The CDR3 has 12 amino acids. The ends were cut back, 4 bases at V and 5 bases at J, with 11 bases in the middle. The CDR3 nucleotides are TGCAGCGTTGTGAGGGTACAGACTGAAGCTTTCTTT. It codes for CSVVRVQTEAFF.

This clonotype occurred many times. This chain links TRBV7-3 with TRBJ2-1; 8 bases map to TRBD1. The germline V gene has CDR1 SGHTA and CDR2 FQGTGA. The CDR3 runs 15 residues. Trimming took 5 bases from V and 5 from J; bases not matched to a gene: 8. CDR3 DNA sequence: TGTGCCAGCAGCCCCGCCGACAGGGGAAACAATGAGCAGTTCTTC. This translates into CASSPADRGNNEQFF.

About this clonotype: One end of the junction fails to match germline, which may point to a read error. This chain connects TRBV5-8 to TRBJ1-2; D call uncertain. The CDR3 is 12 residues long. Germline V gene data show CDR1 as SGHTS and CDR2 as YDEGEE. The CDR3 protein is CAGSVGFYGYTF. For the CDR3, the DNA is TGTGCCGGCAGCGTAGGGTTCTATGGCTACACCTTC.

This clonotype occurred a few times. A much larger clone is a single base away; this may be a read error. The rearrangement links TRBV5-1 to TRBJ2-3; 7 nucleotides line up with TRBD2. The V gene's germline CDR1 is SGHRS and CDR2 YFSETQ. The CDR3 extends over 14 amino acids. The DNA of the CDR3 is TGCGCCGGCAGCTTGGATGGGACTAAAGATACGCAGTATTTT. As protein: CAGSLDGTKDTQYF.

About this clonotype: A much larger clone differs from this one at a single base, so this may be a read error. The chain couples TRBV7-3 to TRBJ2-2, with TRBD2 as a possible D gene (6 bases). The CDR3 is made up of 13 amino acids. Germline V gives CDR1 SGHTA, CDR2 FQGTGA. The CDR3 DNA reads TGTGCCAGCCAGGACCGGACCACCGGGGGGCTGTTTTTT. Translating it yields CASQDRTTGGLFF.